Listed below are T cell receptor beta chains from one sample, sequenced in a study of blood T cell repertoires in COVID-19. Using immunoSEQ multiplex PCR, the repertoire was profiled, and TCRdb retains in-frame clones only, with some absent. The sample holds 300,000 to 400,000 clones, around 87% seen once. Material: PBMCs or T cells enriched from blood (not recorded which). The origin of the receptors is a man aged 18-30 years who had recovered from COVID-19. Each CDR3 is given with its conserved first and last residue. A D gene is named only where the DNA matches it firmly. Some rows mark clone size as missing; the rest say once, few, many or name a class of expanded clone.

- | TRBD1 | TRBJ1-2 | TRBV9 | CASSVGQANYGYTF | TGTGCCAGCAGCGTTGGACAGGCTAACTATGGCTACACCTTC
- | - | TRBJ1-2 | TRBV28 | CASSFSDRNYGYTF | TGTGCCAGCAGTTTCTCCGACAGAAACTATGGCTACACCTTC
- | TRBD1 | TRBJ1-1 | TRBV30 | CAWSVTDRATEAFF | TGTGCCTGGAGTGTAACCGACAGGGCCACTGAAGCTTTCTTT
- | TRBD1 | TRBJ2-7 | TRBV4-1 | CASSQTGTAYEQYF | TGCGCCAGCAGCCAAACCGGGACAGCCTACGAGCAGTACTTC
- | TRBD1 | TRBJ2-7 | TRBV6-2/TRBV6-3 | CASSYWTGPYEQYF | TGTGCCAGCAGTTACTGGACAGGGCCCTACGAGCAGTACTTC
once | TRBD1 | TRBJ1-5 | TRBV10-3 | CAIAPQGDQPQHF | TGTGCCATCGCACCCCAGGGGGACCAGCCCCAGCATTTT
once | TRBD1 | TRBJ1-4 | TRBV9 | CASSTTGAGEKLFF | TGTGCCAGCAGCACGACAGGGGCGGGGGAAAAACTGTTTTTT
once | TRBD1 | TRBJ1-4 | TRBV4-1 | CASSQVGTGGSSTNEKLFF | TGCGCCAGCAGCCAAGTAGGGACAGGGGGCTCATCAACTAATGAAAAACTGTTTTTT
- | - | TRBJ1-5 | TRBV4-1 | CASSQVALSNQPQHF | TGCGCCAGCAGCCAGGTGGCCCTGTCCAATCAGCCCCAGCATTTT
- | TRBD1 | TRBJ1-1 | TRBV3-1/TRBV3-2 | CASSHTGGIYTEAFF | TGTGCCAGCAGCCATACAGGGGGGATATACACTGAAGCTTTCTTT
- | - | TRBJ1-5 | TRBV20-1 | CSASQQGNQPQHF | TGCAGTGCTAGTCAACAGGGCAACCAGCCCCAGCATTTT
- | TRBD1 | TRBJ2-1 | TRBV6-2/TRBV6-3 | CASSYPGTGAPLLVYNEQFF | TGTGCCAGCAGTTACCCCGGGACAGGGGCCCCCCTACTCGTATACAATGAGCAGTTCTTC
- | TRBD1 | TRBJ1-1 | TRBV7-3 | CASSPGQGRAEAFF | TGTGCCAGCAGCCCCGGACAGGGGCGCGCTGAAGCTTTCTTT
- | TRBD2 | TRBJ2-2 | TRBV7-3 | CASSHPSGGADGELFF | TGTGCCAGCAGCCACCCTAGCGGGGGGGCCGACGGGGAGCTGTTTTTT
once | TRBD2 | TRBJ2-7 | TRBV28 | CASSSGTSVYEQYF | TGTGCCAGCAGTTCCGGGACTAGCGTCTACGAGCAGTACTTC
- | TRBD1 | TRBJ2-1 | TRBV5-4 | CASSSPGDREQFF | TGTGCCAGCAGCTCCCCGGGGGACAGGGAGCAGTTCTTC
- | - | TRBJ1-5 | TRBV7-8 | CASSPSGRLEGPQHF | TGTGCCAGCAGCCCTAGTGGTAGGTTGGAAGGACCCCAGCATTTT
- | - | TRBJ2-7 | TRBV5-1 | CASSLGYYEQYF | TGCGCCAGCAGCTTGGGTTATTACGAGCAGTACTTC
- | TRBD1 | TRBJ1-1 | TRBV5-6 | CASSSTGYTEAFF | TGTGCCAGCAGCTCGACAGGGTACACTGAAGCTTTCTTT
- | - | TRBJ1-4 | TRBV20-1 | CSAPYQGGGFF | TGCAGTGCCCCCTACCAGGGAGGGGGGTTTTTT
- | - | TRBJ2-5 | TRBV4-1 | CASSRRDYQETQYF | TGCGCCAGCAGCCGGAGGGACTACCAAGAGACCCAGTACTTC
- | - | TRBJ1-1 | TRBV29-1 | CSVWAMNTEAFF | TGCAGCGTTTGGGCTATGAACACTGAAGCTTTCTTT
- | - | TRBJ1-2 | TRBV19 | CASTPPGEQLPRYTF | TGTGCCAGTACCCCTCCCGGAGAACAATTGCCGCGCTACACCTTC
- | - | TRBJ1-1 | TRBV30 | CAWSVRRGGPEAFF | TGTGCCTGGAGTGTACGGAGAGGAGGACCTGAAGCTTTCTTT
once | TRBD1 | TRBJ2-1 | TRBV27 | CASSLTGASYNEQFF | TGTGCCAGCAGTTTGACAGGGGCGTCCTACAATGAGCAGTTCTTC
- | - | TRBJ1-6 | TRBV2 | CASRRLNYNSPLHF | TGTGCCAGCAGGAGGCTCAACTATAATTCACCCCTCCACTTT
- | - | TRBJ2-7 | TRBV5-4 | CASSLGGGSTYEQYF | TGTGCCAGCAGCTTGGGTGGGGGGTCTACGTACGAGCAGTACTTC
- | TRBD1 | TRBJ1-1 | TRBV19 | CASSIVGQGAVEAFF | TGTGCCAGTAGTATAGTAGGACAGGGGGCTGTTGAAGCTTTCTTT
- | - | TRBJ1-4 | TRBV30 | CAWTSGVNEKLFF | TGTGCCTGGACGTCAGGGGTGAATGAAAAACTGTTTTTT
- | - | TRBJ1-2 | TRBV5-1 | CASSRALERGYTF | TGCGCCAGCAGCCGTGCCCTTGAGCGCGGCTACACCTTC
- | TRBD1 | TRBJ2-1 | TRBV11-3 | CASSSGGHEQFF | TGTGCCAGCAGCTCAGGGGGTCATGAGCAGTTCTTC
- | TRBD1 | TRBJ1-6 | TRBV14 | CASSLGQGFNSPLHF | TGTGCCAGCAGCCTGGGACAGGGCTTTAATTCACCCCTCCACTTT
once | TRBD1 | TRBJ1-1 | TRBV7-9 | CASSDSRTGNTEAFF | TGTGCCAGCAGCGACAGCAGGACAGGGAACACTGAAGCTTTCTTT
once | TRBD2 | TRBJ2-2 | TRBV27 | CASSLLASGGPTGELFF | TGTGCCAGCAGTTTATTAGCCAGCGGGGGGCCAACCGGGGAGCTGTTTTTT
- | - | TRBJ1-2 | TRBV12-3/TRBV12-4 | CASSFQGSYGYTF | TGTGCCAGCAGTTTTCAGGGTAGCTATGGCTACACCTTC
- | TRBD1 | TRBJ1-1 | TRBV24-1 | CATSDLGQGDTEAFF | TGTGCCACCAGTGATTTGGGACAGGGGGACACTGAAGCTTTCTTT
- | TRBD1 | TRBJ2-1 | TRBV11-3 | CASSFGTGGNEQFF | TGTGCCAGCAGCTTCGGCACAGGGGGCAATGAGCAGTTCTTC
once | - | TRBJ1-2 | TRBV12-3/TRBV12-4 | CASSSGARVGYTF | TGTGCCAGCAGTTCAGGGGCTCGGGTTGGCTACACCTTC
- | - | TRBJ1-1 | TRBV7-6 | CASSLGTGMLNTEAFF | TGTGCCAGCAGCTTAGGTACAGGGATGCTGAACACTGAAGCTTTCTTT
- | TRBD1 | TRBJ2-7 | TRBV7-2 | CASSARDRQYF | TGTGCCAGCAGCGCACGGGACAGGCAGTACTTC
- | TRBD2 | TRBJ2-7 | TRBV15 | CATSRALAGVNEQYF | TGTGCCACCAGCAGGGCCTTAGCGGGAGTCAACGAGCAGTACTTC
- | - | TRBJ2-5 | TRBV30 | CAWKVGAGVGETQYF | TGTGCCTGGAAAGTGGGGGCAGGGGTAGGAGAGACCCAGTACTTC
- | - | TRBJ2-1 | TRBV10-2 | CASDERVGGNNEQFF | TGCGCCAGCGACGAGAGAGTAGGGGGAAACAATGAGCAGTTCTTC
- | - | TRBJ2-4 | TRBV28 | CASSEGLAKNIQYF | TGTGCCAGCAGTGAGGGACTAGCCAAAAACATTCAGTACTTC
- | - | TRBJ2-2 | TRBV6-5 | CASILGTLRTGELFF | TGTGCCAGCATTTTAGGGACACTTCGCACCGGGGAGCTGTTTTTT
once | - | TRBJ1-3 | TRBV9 | CASSVEGGFGNTIYF | TGTGCCAGCAGCGTAGAGGGAGGATTTGGAAACACCATATATTTT
- | TRBD1 | TRBJ1-1 | TRBV6-5 | CASSYLRTGNTEAFF | TGTGCCAGCAGTTACCTGAGGACAGGTAACACTGAAGCTTTCTTT
- | - | TRBJ1-1 | TRBV4-1 | CASSQGVERDFEAFF | TGCGCCAGCAGCCAAGGCGTCGAGCGGGATTTTGAAGCTTTCTTT